This is a list of T cell receptor beta chains from one sample in a study of Graves' ophthalmopathy and Graves' hyperthyroidism. TCRdb used MiXCR to reprocess the multiplex PCR reads, holding one entry per CDR3 protein. The table lists about 170,000 distinct CDR3 sequences, under 40% of them singletons. Sequences were obtained from peripheral blood. Receptor source: a woman aged 40-49 years with Graves' ophthalmopathy. Both conserved end residues are part of each CDR3. A D gene is named only where the DNA matches it firmly. For some rows the clone size is stated as once, few or many, or as a class when expanded; others skip it.

>many|TRBJ2-7|-|TRBV18
CASSPLASSTAEQYF
TGTGCCAGCTCACCTCTTGCGTCGTCCACTGCCGAGCAGTACTTC
>many|TRBJ1-3|-|TRBV7-2
CASSLSSSGNTIYF
TGTGCCAGCAGCTTAAGTAGCTCTGGAAACACCATATATTTT
>-|TRBJ1-1|-|TRBV5-1
CASSGGTEAFF
TGCGCCAGCAGCGGGGGGACTGAAGCTTTCTTT
>many|TRBJ1-3|-|TRBV6-2/TRBV6-3
CASSYSAADISGNTIYF
TGTGCCAGCAGTTATTCAGCAGCGGACATCTCTGGAAACACCATATATTTT
>many|TRBJ1-1|-|TRBV3-1
CASSQDPGKNTEAFF
TGTGCCAGCAGCCAAGATCCCGGGAAAAACACTGAAGCTTTCTTT
>many|TRBJ1-1|-|TRBV6-5
CASSYSRGDTEAFF
TGTGCCAGCAGTTACTCGAGAGGAGACACTGAAGCTTTCTTT
>many|TRBJ1-2|-|TRBV28
CASSLQTGGYTF
TGTGCCAGCAGTTTGCAGACGGGGGGCTACACCTTC
>-|TRBJ2-5|TRBD2|TRBV7-8
CASSWGNGLAHDYQETQYF
TGTGCCAGCAGCTGGGGGAACGGACTAGCGCATGACTACCAAGAGACCCAGTACTTC
>-|TRBJ1-1|TRBD1|TRBV6-1
CASSEEGTGGTEAFF
TGTGCCAGCAGTGAAGAGGGGACAGGGGGCACTGAAGCTTTCTTT
>-|TRBJ2-5|-|TRBV7-2
CASSGHNQETQYF
TGTGCCAGCTCGGGACACAACCAAGAGACCCAGTACTTC
>many|TRBJ2-4|TRBD1|TRBV5-1
CASSWGTGRNNIQYF
TGCGCCAGCAGCTGGGGGACAGGGAGGAATAACATTCAGTACTTC
>few|TRBJ2-5|-|TRBV28
CASSSPGWRETQYF
TGTGCCAGCAGTTCGCCGGGTTGGCGAGAGACCCAGTACTTC
>few|TRBJ2-7|-|TRBV7-3
CASSPRLRDKQYF
TGTGCCAGCAGCCCGAGACTGCGGGACAAGCAGTACTTC
>-|TRBJ2-7|-|TRBV6-1
CASHSIESYEQYF
TGTGCCAGCCATTCCATTGAGTCCTACGAGCAGTACTTC
>-|TRBJ1-6|TRBD1|TRBV7-2
CASSLASYGTGDSPLHF
TGTGCCAGCAGCTTAGCCTCATACGGGACAGGGGATTCACCCCTCCACTTT
>many|TRBJ2-5|TRBD2|TRBV7-8
CASSLTSGDRETQYF
TGTGCCAGCAGCTTAACCAGCGGGGATAGAGAGACCCAGTACTTC
>-|TRBJ1-1|-|TRBV25-1
CASRLWTEAFF
TGTGCCAGCAGACTGTGGACTGAAGCTTTCTTT